The sequence of this T cell receptor (beta chain) was determined in a study of T cell responses to AZD1222 COVID-19 vaccine. Study results and limitations: With two AZD1222 doses given, Spike-specific TCR breadth and depth both rose. Unmutated regions of variants are reportedly targeted by nearly half of spike-specific TCRs.

Comment on this clone: Its specificity is unknown.

Some clones are missing from TCRdb's copy, which holds only in-frame ones; the method was immunoSEQ multiplex PCR. The sample yields about 130,000 clones, about nine tenths seen once. The receptor's source is an adult in good health. Source: peripheral blood, taken on day 0 of AZD1222 vaccination.

The CDR3 bases are TGTGCCACCGGGGAGGTTCGCAATCAGCCCCAGCATTTT. This codes for CATGEVRNQPQHF. The chain recombines TRBV15 with TRBJ1-5; no clear D. V lost 8 bases and J 2 bases, leaving 10 bases between the germline ends. The CDR3 covers 13 residues. Germline V gene data show CDR1 as LNHNV and CDR2 as YYDKDF (reference sequence).